This TCR beta chain was recovered during a study of T cell responses to AZD1222 COVID-19 vaccine. The ends were cut back, 2 bases at V and 6 bases at J, with 14 bases in the middle. CDR1 is GTSNPN, CDR2 SVGIG, per germline (reference sequence). The CDR3 consists of 13 residues. Assay: immunoSEQ multiplex PCR; the TCRdb copy retains only in-frame clones and omits some. Of approximately 220,000 clones in the sample, roughly 91% were seen once. This clonotype originated in an adult in good health. This rearrangement joins TRBV30 to TRBJ2-7; possibly TRBD1 for D (5 bases). The sequencing used peripheral blood, collected on day 0 of MenACWY control vaccination. The CDR3 nucleotides are TGTGCCTGGAGTTCCCAGACAGCTTCCGAGCAGTACTTC. Its protein is CAWSSQTASEQYF.